This T cell receptor beta chain was identified in a study of technical replicates of blood from several donors. Assay used: immunoSEQ multiplex PCR; TCRdb lists only in-frame clones, some missing. The sample has about 60,000 clones, roughly 89% seen once. This clone was seen a handful of times. This CDR3 contains 15 residues. CDR1 and CDR2 from the germline V gene are SQVTM and ANQGSEA. V was cut by 4 bases and J by 0 bases, with 13 bases left in between. Sequencing was done on a sample of PBMCs. The chain couples TRBV29-1 to TRBJ2-1, with a tentative D call TRBD1 (6 bases). The sequence came from a human donor in good health. Some clones in this sample may be carry-over from other donors' samples. The CDR3 nucleotides are TGCAGCGTTGCAGGGGCTATAAGCTCCTACAATGAGCAGTTCTTC. Residues: CSVAGAISSYNEQFF.